The 28 T cell receptor beta chains listed next were all sequenced from one sample in a study of control samples from healthy donors and cancer patients. The method was immunoSEQ multiplex PCR; TCRdb's version includes in-frame clones alone and lacks a portion of them. The table lists roughly 130,000 clones, around nine tenths of them singletons. What was sequenced was blood. The receptor set was obtained from a man younger than 35 in good health.

The chain uses TRBV5-6 and TRBJ1-6; the D is unclear. The CDR3 sequence is 13 residues long. With 2 bases removed from V and 6 bases from J, the gap between germline ends came to 6 bases. Germline CDR1 SGHDT, CDR2 YYEEEE. As DNA, the CDR3 is TGTGCCAGCAGCTTAGACCTTAATTCACCCCTCCACTTT. It encodes CASSLDLNSPLHF.

The chain has TRBV5-4 and TRBJ2-6, with no clear D. From germline, CDR1 is SGHNT and CDR2 YYREEE (reference sequence). The CDR3 runs to 15 residues. V lost 3 bases and J 1 base, leaving 8 bases between the germline ends. The CDR3 is CASSSRNSGANVLTF. CDR3 nucleotide sequence: TGTGCCAGCAGCTCCCGGAATTCTGGGGCCAACGTCCTGACTTTC.

V and J are TRBV10-3 and TRBJ1-5; 7 positions agree with TRBD1. This CDR3 has 15 amino acids. V gave up 3 bases and J gave up 1 base; unmatched junction bases: 3. Looked up from germline, CDR1 is ENHRY and CDR2 is SYGVKD. CDR3 loop: CAISEGGGSNQPQHF. In DNA, the CDR3 is TGTGCCATCAGTGAAGGGGGCGGCAGCAATCAGCCCCAGCATTTT.

This chain links TRBV21-1 with TRBJ2-1; whether TRBD2, the table's D call, matches the DNA was not checked. TRBV21-1 is listed as a pseudogene. CDR3 length equals 16 residues. As DNA, the CDR3 is TGTGCCAGCAACAGATGGAGCGGGGGGGCCTACAATGAGCAGTTCTTC. Its translation: CASNRWSGGAYNEQFF.

The V gene is TRBV5-1, the J gene TRBJ2-5; D may be TRBD2 (6 bases). Germline V gene data show CDR1 as SGHRS and CDR2 as YFSETQ. This CDR3 region has 15 residues. The V end was cut by 4 bases, the J end by 2 bases, with 15 bases between. The CDR3 loop reads CASSLIAADQETQYF. Written as DNA, the CDR3 is TGCGCCAGCAGCCTTATAGCGGCAGATCAAGAGACCCAGTACTTC. The complete variable domain, with remaining parts taken from reference TRBV5-1 and TRBJ2-5, reads KAGVTQTPRYLIKTRGQQVTLSCSPISGHRSVSWYQQTPGQGLQFLFEYFSETQRNKGNFPGRFSGRQFSNSRSEMNVSTLELGDSALYLCASSLIAADQETQYFGPGTRLLVL.

The CDR3 DNA reads TGTGCCAGCAGCCTGGACACCTACAACTATGGCTACACCTTC. Amino acid sequence: CASSLDTYNYGYTF. This chain links TRBV11-2 with TRBJ1-2; D is possibly TRBD1 (5 bases). There are 14 residues in the CDR3. Germline loops: CDR1 SGHAT, CDR2 FQNNGV. V was clipped by 5 bases and J by 2 bases, with 12 bases between them.

This rearrangement joins TRBV19 to TRBJ2-5; D may be TRBD1 (6 bases). V lost 6 bases to trimming and J lost 7 bases, with 18 bases between them. Germline V lookup: CDR1 LNHDA, CDR2 SQIVND (reference sequence). This CDR3 contains 14 residues. The DNA for the CDR3 is TGTGCCAGTAGCAGATCCCAGGGGTCGGGGACCCAGTACTTC. Its protein product is CASSRSQGSGTQYF.

The CDR3 spells CASSRDRVEQYF. The CDR3 DNA sequence: TGTGCCAGCAGCCGCGACAGGGTCGAGCAGTACTTC. The genes are TRBV5-4 and TRBJ2-7, with 7 bases identical to TRBD1. Per germline, CDR1 SGHNT and CDR2 YYREEE (reference sequence). V lost 4 bases to trimming and J lost 6 bases; unmatched junction nucleotides: 4. The length of the CDR3 is 12 residues.

This chain links TRBV27 with TRBJ1-6; 7 nucleotides match TRBD1. CDR3 length: 15 amino acids. Per germline, CDR1 MNHEY and CDR2 SMNVEV (reference sequence). V shed 1 base and J 9 bases; nucleotides not matched to a gene: 6. Here the CDR3 DNA reads TGTGCCAGCAGTTTATTCGCAGGGGGTATTTCACCCCTCCACTTT. This translates into CASSLFAGGISPLHF.

The chain links TRBV27 to TRBJ1-4; a weak D match, TRBD1 (6 bases). Deletions cut 5 bases from V and 5 bases from J, with 12 bases between. Germline V CDR1 and CDR2: MNHEY, SMNVEV (reference sequence). The CDR3 is 14 residues long. The CDR3 here is CASSTGGANEKLFF. The CDR3 nucleotides are TGTGCCAGCAGTACGGGGGGGGCGAATGAAAAACTGTTTTTT.

The chain combines TRBV6-5 with TRBJ1-2; TRBD1 matches 8 bases. This CDR3 region has 16 residues. Looked up from germline, CDR1 is MNHEY and CDR2 is SVGAGI. V shed 3 bases and J 4 bases; nucleotides not matched to a gene: 10. CDR3 DNA: TGTGCCAGCAGTTATGATGTAGGACAGGGAGGCTATGGCTACACCTTC. Its protein is CASSYDVGQGGYGYTF.

The chain combines TRBV6-5 with TRBJ1-1; perhaps TRBD1 as D (5 bases). V was cut by 7 bases and J by 7 bases, with 16 bases left in between. Germline values: CDR1 MNHEY, CDR2 SVGAGI. The CDR3 extends over 13 amino acids. The CDR3 is CASIISGGSEAFF. As DNA, the CDR3 is TGTGCCAGCATCATATCCGGGGGGAGTGAAGCTTTCTTT.

The chain combines TRBV4-2 with TRBJ2-2; 9 nucleotides align to TRBD2. The germline V gene has CDR1 LGHNA and CDR2 YNFKEQ. The CDR3 sequence is 17 residues long. V lost 4 bases to trimming and J lost 9 bases; unmatched junction nucleotides: 15. CDR3 sequence: CASSLAAGAGGYRELFF. CDR3 DNA: TGTGCCAGCAGCCTCGCGGCAGGAGCGGGAGGTTACAGGGAGCTGTTTTTT.

Here the CDR3 DNA reads TGTGCCAGCAGCTTAGGGGTAACGACAGTGGGGCTTTATAGCAATCAGCCCCAGCATTTT. Translated: CASSLGVTTVGLYSNQPQHF. The rearrangement uses TRBV7-8 and TRBJ1-5; the D gene is possibly TRBD1 (5 bases). Per germline, CDR1 SGHVS and CDR2 FQNEAQ. The CDR3 extends over 20 amino acids. Trimming pared 1 base from V and 0 bases from J, leaving 22 bases between.

This chain uses TRBV30 with TRBJ2-1; 14 bases match TRBD2. The germline gives CDR1 GTSNPN, CDR2 SVGIG (reference sequence). The CDR3 runs 17 residues. V shed 3 bases and J 2 bases; nucleotides not matched to a gene: 6. CDR3 amino acids: CAWRTKGLAGAYNEQFF. The CDR3 DNA follows: TGTGCCTGGAGGACCAAGGGACTAGCGGGAGCCTACAATGAGCAGTTCTTC.

This chain joins TRBV2 and TRBJ1-5; D possibly corresponds to TRBD1 (6 bases). This CDR3 comprises 15 residues. V was clipped by 6 bases and J by 4 bases, with 16 bases between them. Per germline, CDR1 SNHLY and CDR2 FYNNEI. CDR3 nucleotide sequence: TGTGCCAGCAGCCTCTACCAGGGGACTAATCAGCCCCAGCATTTT. This encodes CASSLYQGTNQPQHF.

The V gene is TRBV29-1, the J gene TRBJ2-1, with 11 bases that match TRBD2. The CDR3 sequence is 18 residues long. Germline assignment: CDR1 SQVTM and CDR2 ANQGSEA. V lost 5 bases and J lost 0; bases outside the gene matches: 12. The CDR3 sequence: CSVPGVAGGSSSYNEQFF. The CDR3 bases are TGCAGCGTTCCCGGGGTAGCGGGAGGGTCGAGCTCCTACAATGAGCAGTTCTTC.

For the CDR3, the DNA is TGTGCCAGCAGTTCCGGACAGGGGGCGCATGGCTACACCTTC. Residues: CASSSGQGAHGYTF. The V and J genes are TRBV27 and TRBJ1-2; 11 bases match TRBD1. Per germline, CDR1 MNHEY and CDR2 SMNVEV (reference sequence). The CDR3 is made up of 14 amino acids. V dropped 4 bases and J dropped 6; count of bases not matched to a gene: 4.

The chain employs TRBV30 and TRBJ1-1; no clear D gene. Germline assignment: CDR1 GTSNPN and CDR2 SVGIG (reference sequence). The V end was cut by 3 bases, the J end by 1 base, with 21 bases between. The CDR3 length is 17 residues. The CDR3 loop is CAWRFFGPLSGNTEAFF. CDR3 nucleotides: TGTGCCTGGAGATTCTTTGGCCCCCTTAGTGGGAACACTGAAGCTTTCTTT.

V usage is TRBV2 and J usage is TRBJ2-7; D remains unclear. This CDR3 is 13 amino acids long. Germline V gene lookup returns CDR1 SNHLY and CDR2 FYNNEI. V lost 4 bases and J 2 bases, leaving 9 bases between the germline ends. CDR3 nucleotide sequence: TGTGCCAGCAGTGGGGGTGTCACCTACGAGCAGTACTTC. Its protein is CASSGGVTYEQYF.

This chain connects TRBV3-1 (or the pseudogene TRBV3-2) to TRBJ1-5; D possibly corresponds to TRBD1 (5 bases). V lost 4 bases, J lost 10 bases, and 17 bases lay in between. The CDR3 sequence is 14 residues long. Germline assignment: CDR1 LGHDT and CDR2 YNNKEL (reference sequence). CDR3: CASSPGGVDEPQHF. In nucleotides, the CDR3 is TGTGCCAGCAGCCCAGGAGGGGTCGACGAACCCCAGCATTTT.

The gene calls are TRBV5-1 and TRBJ1-3; 7 bases fit TRBD1. V lost 4 bases to trimming and J lost 6 bases; unmatched junction nucleotides: 10. CDR1 SGHRS and CDR2 YFSETQ come from the germline V gene. This CDR3 is built from 15 residues. The CDR3 nucleotides are TGCGCCAGCAGCCCGGGGGGGACAGATGAAAACACCATATATTTT. This codes for CASSPGGTDENTIYF.

The rearrangement links TRBV4-1 to TRBJ1-1, with a tentative D call TRBD1 (6 bases). V shed 3 bases and J shed 0 bases, with 14 bases lying between them. Germline V gene sequence: CDR1 MGHRA, CDR2 YSYEKL. This CDR3 is 16 amino acids long. CDR3 sequence (DNA): TGCGCCAGCAGCCATCCCAAGGGGGATCTGAACACTGAAGCTTTCTTT. Translating gives CASSHPKGDLNTEAFF.

The chain joins TRBV11-2 to TRBJ2-1; 7 nucleotides align to TRBD2. The CDR3 runs to 16 residues. V was pared by 7 bases and J by 4 bases, with 13 bases of the junction left unmatched. Germline CDR1 reads SGHAT; CDR2 reads FQNNGV. CDR3 loop: CASITGLDPPYNEQFF. The CDR3 DNA sequence: TGTGCCAGCATTACAGGACTAGATCCCCCGTACAATGAGCAGTTCTTC.

This chain connects TRBV12-2 to TRBJ2-7; TRBD2 is taken as the D call from the table, unchecked against the DNA. TRBV12-2 is tagged as a pseudogene. This CDR3 spans 17 amino acids. DNA for the CDR3: TGTGCAAGTCGACAGGGGCGGCGGGGGGGCTCCTCCTACGAGCAGTACTTC. This encodes CASRQGRRGGSSYEQYF.

The chain joins TRBV2 to TRBJ2-2; 8 nucleotides align to TRBD2. This CDR3 region has 14 residues. CDR1 is SNHLY and CDR2 is FYNNEI in the germline V gene. V dropped 7 bases and J dropped 2; count of bases not matched to a gene: 3. CDR3 in amino acids: CASTRGGNTGELFF. The CDR3 nucleotides are TGTGCCAGCACCCGGGGGGGAAACACCGGGGAGCTGTTTTTT.

The chain joins TRBV20-1 to TRBJ1-5, with D possibly TRBD1 on 5 matching bases. This CDR3 region has 14 residues. V lost 3 bases and J lost 0, with 9 bases in between. CDR1 is DFQATT, CDR2 SNEGSKA, per germline (reference sequence). CDR3 bases: TGCAGTGCTAGTCAGACAGATAGCAATCAGCCCCAGCATTTT. Translating it yields CSASQTDSNQPQHF.

This clone showed up just once. The V gene is TRBV9, the J gene TRBJ2-7; TRBD2 agrees at 9 bases. The CDR3 is made up of 16 amino acids. Looked up from germline, CDR1 is SGDLS and CDR2 is YYNGEE. The V gene end was trimmed by 3 bases and the J gene end by 0 bases; junction bases not matched to a gene: 7. The DNA of the CDR3 is TGTGCCAGCAGCGAGCGGGGGGACCGGAGCTCCTACGAGCAGTACTTC. Residues: CASSERGDRSSYEQYF. Looking up the rest from reference TRBV9 and TRBJ2-7 gives the full variable domain: DSGVTQTPKHLITATGQRVTLRCSPRSGDLSVYWYQQSLDQGLQFLIQYYNGEERAKGNILERFSAQQFPDLHSELNLSSLELGDSALYFCASSERGDRSSYEQYFGPGTRLTVT.